This T cell receptor (beta chain) was captured in a study of T cell responses to AZD1222 COVID-19 vaccine. Assay: immunoSEQ multiplex PCR; the TCRdb copy retains only in-frame clones and omits some. This repertoire shows more than 100,000 clones, 80% to 95% found once; its top ten account for 14%. Between the trimmed V and J ends, which lost 5 bases and 7 bases, there was a span of 15 bases. CDR3 length: 13 residues. Germline V gene sequence: CDR1 SGHTA, CDR2 FQGNSA. This sequence was found in an adult in good health. The sequencing used peripheral blood, collected on day 0 of AZD1222 vaccination. This chain joins TRBV7-2 and TRBJ2-7, with D perhaps TRBD1 or TRBD2 (5 bases each). The CDR3 region has the DNA TGTGCCAGCAGCCCTCCGAGACAGCGGGAGCAGTACTTC. Protein sequence: CASSPPRQREQYF.